This T cell receptor beta chain was captured in a study of CD8+ T cells in alopecia areata. Study results and caveats: Many expanded lesional clones persisted in scalp and blood during tofacitinib treatment. Among the 100 top clones, expanded CD8+ clones, like scalp clonality, were significantly decreased by tofacitinib.

Germline V gives CDR1 LGHNA, CDR2 YSLEER. The CDR3 totals 15 residues. Sample treatment: oral pan-JAK inhibitor, 5-10 mg twice daily. Lesional scalp tissue (obtained by punch biopsy) and peripheral blood were collected from alopecia areata patients. To note about this clone: Its specificity is not known.

Following RNA extraction, reverse transcription yielded cDNA that acted as the sequencing template. Using immunoSEQ multiplex PCR, the repertoire was profiled, and TCRdb retains in-frame clones only, with some absent. The data contain 75,000 to 100,000 clones, 70% to 80% of them singletons. The origin of this receptor is a human donor with alopecia areata. V usage is TRBV4-3 and J usage is TRBJ2-5, with TRBD1 matching 8 bases. The DNA end favors TRBJ2-7, so the J call may be wrong. The sample consisted of CD8+ T cells sorted from blood, taken at approximately week 44, from a patient treated with tofacitinib. CDR3 nucleotides: TGCGCCAGCAGCCAAGGGGTGACAGGGGCCTACGAGCAGTACTTC. Encoded protein: CASSQGVTGAYEQYF.